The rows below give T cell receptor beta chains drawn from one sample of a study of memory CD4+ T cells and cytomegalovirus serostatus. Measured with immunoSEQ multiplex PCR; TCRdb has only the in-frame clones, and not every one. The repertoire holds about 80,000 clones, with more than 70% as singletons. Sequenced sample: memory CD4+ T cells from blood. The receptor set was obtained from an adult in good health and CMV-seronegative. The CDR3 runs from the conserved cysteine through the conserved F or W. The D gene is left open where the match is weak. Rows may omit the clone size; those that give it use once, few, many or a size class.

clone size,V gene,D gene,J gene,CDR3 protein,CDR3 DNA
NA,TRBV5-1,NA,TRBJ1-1,CASSSAGGTGTYVAFF,TGCGCCAGCAGCTCGGCCGGAGGGACGGGAACTTACGTAGCTTTCTTT
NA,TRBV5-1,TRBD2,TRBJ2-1,CASKTSGGAYEQFF,TGCGCCAGTAAAACTAGCGGGGGGGCTTATGAGCAGTTCTTC
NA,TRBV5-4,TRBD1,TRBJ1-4,CASSRGQGNEKLFF,TGTGCCAGCAGCCGGGGACAGGGTAATGAAAAACTGTTTTTT
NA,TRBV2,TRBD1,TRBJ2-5,CASSRQGTQYF,TGTGCCAGCAGTCGACAGGGGACCCAGTACTTC
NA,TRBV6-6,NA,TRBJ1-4,CASTPGPQRTNEKLFF,TGTGCCAGCACCCCCGGGCCCCAACGGACTAATGAAAAACTGTTTTTT
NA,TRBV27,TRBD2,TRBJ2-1,CASSRPQLAGAGEQFF,TGTGCCAGCAGTCGCCCCCAGCTAGCGGGGGCTGGTGAGCAGTTCTTC
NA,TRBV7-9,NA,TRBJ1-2,CASSLVGVYGYTF,TGTGCCAGCAGCTTAGTTGGGGTCTATGGCTACACCTTC
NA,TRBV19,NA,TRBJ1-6,CASSGGISGSPLHF,TGTGCCAGTAGTGGGGGGATTTCTGGCTCACCCCTCCACTTT
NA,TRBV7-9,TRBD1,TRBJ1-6,CASSLGQGHSPLHF,TGTGCCAGCAGCTTGGGACAGGGGCATTCACCCCTCCACTTT
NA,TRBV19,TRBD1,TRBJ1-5,CASSDRGMGGSHF,TGTGCCAGTAGCGACAGGGGGATGGGGGGTTCGCATTTT
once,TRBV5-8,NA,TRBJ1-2,CASSLGQIRYGYTF,TGTGCCAGCAGCCTAGGACAAATCCGCTATGGCTACACCTTC
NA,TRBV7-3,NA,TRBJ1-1,CASSPTRDTEAFF,TGTGCCAGCAGCCCAACACGGGACACTGAAGCTTTCTTT
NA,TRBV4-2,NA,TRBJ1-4,CASSQDVSLNEKLFF,TGTGCCAGCAGCCAAGATGTGAGCCTTAATGAAAAACTGTTTTTT
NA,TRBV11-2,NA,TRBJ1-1,CASSPGANTEAFF,TGTGCCAGCAGCCCCGGGGCCAACACTGAAGCTTTCTTT
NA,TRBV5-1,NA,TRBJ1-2,CASSLAVQAGGYTF,TGCGCCAGCAGCTTGGCCGTTCAGGCTGGCGGCTACACCTTC
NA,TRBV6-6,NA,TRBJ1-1,CASSYVGGTGTEAFF,TGTGCCAGCAGTTACGTGGGGGGGACGGGCACTGAAGCTTTCTTT
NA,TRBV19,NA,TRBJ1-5,CASTPQAGEQPQHF,TGTGCCAGTACCCCCCAGGCAGGCGAGCAGCCCCAGCATTTT
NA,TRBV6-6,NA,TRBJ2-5,CASTGQETQYF,TGTGCCAGCACAGGACAAGAGACCCAGTACTTC
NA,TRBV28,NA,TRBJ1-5,CASRSSGNQPQHF,TGTGCCAGCCGCAGCTCAGGGAATCAGCCCCAGCATTTT
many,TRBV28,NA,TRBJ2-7,CASRPQAFREQYF,TGTGCCAGCAGACCACAGGCGTTTAGGGAGCAGTACTTC
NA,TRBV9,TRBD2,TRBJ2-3,CASSVTSGGTDTQYF,TGTGCCAGCAGCGTGACTAGCGGGGGAACAGATACGCAGTATTTT
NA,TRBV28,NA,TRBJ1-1,CASKYGGVNTEAFF,TGTGCCAGCAAGTATGGGGGCGTGAACACTGAAGCTTTCTTT
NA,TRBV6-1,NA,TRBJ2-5,CASSELRGAQETQYF,TGTGCCAGCAGTGAACTTCGGGGGGCACAAGAGACCCAGTACTTC
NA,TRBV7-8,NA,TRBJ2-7,CASSLVQGRYEQYF,TGTGCCAGCAGCTTAGTCCAGGGGAGGTACGAGCAGTACTTC
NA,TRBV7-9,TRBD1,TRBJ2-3,CASSLGQGSTDTQYF,TGTGCCAGCAGCTTAGGACAGGGAAGCACAGATACGCAGTATTTT
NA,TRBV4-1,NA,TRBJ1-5,CASSQYTQSNQPQHF,TGCGCCAGCAGCCAGTATACGCAGAGCAATCAGCCCCAGCATTTT
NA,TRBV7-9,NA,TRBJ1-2,CASSPAGAEGYTF,TGTGCCAGCAGCCCAGCAGGGGCAGAGGGCTACACCTTC
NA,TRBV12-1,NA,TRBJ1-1,CATLRVNTEAFF,TGTGCCACCTTGAGGGTTAACACTGAAGCTTTCTTT